This T cell receptor (beta chain) came from a study of prognosis after radiotherapy for stage I lung cancer. Study context: With stereotactic body radiotherapy, no patient received any concurrent therapy. General study points: When patients developed distant metastases, their Shannon entropy after stereotactic body radiation therapy was lower.

For this clonotype: What it binds is not known. The final CDR3 position lacks the conserved phenylalanine or tryptophan, pointing to a likely read error.

Multiplex PCR in two rounds served to amplify TCR beta CDR3 from genomic DNA. Round-one PCR had primers specific to each TRBV and TRBJ gene. In TCRdb, the multiplex PCR reads were re-called with MiXCR into one record per CDR3 protein. This table holds 59,000 or so distinct CDR3 sequences, roughly 29% found once. Sample: PBMCs, taken before or after stereotactic body radiation therapy (not recorded which). The sequence derives from a donor at least 50 years old with non-small cell lung cancer.

In nucleotides, the CDR3 is TGTGCCATCAGGAAACAGGACTTCTACGAGCAGTACTCC. Its translation is CAIRKQDFYEQYS. J is TRBJ2-7 and V is TRBV6-1; the D call may be TRBD1 or TRBD2 (5 bases each). This CDR3 has 13 amino acids. With 10 bases removed from V and 3 bases from J, the gap between germline ends came to 16 bases. The V gene's germline CDR1 is MNHNS and CDR2 SASEGT.